The rows below give T cell receptor beta chains drawn from one sample of a study of blood T cell repertoires in COVID-19. The table came from immunoSEQ multiplex PCR; TCRdb's copy has only in-frame clones and leaves some out. Of roughly 140,000 clones in the sample, 85% to 90% are singletons; the top ten hold over 12%. The material sequenced was peripheral blood. These receptors all stem from a woman aged 35 to 49 with acute or convalescent COVID-19. Each CDR3 is given without its conserved first and last residue. A D gene is named only where the DNA matches it firmly.

d_call: -
j_call: TRBJ2-3
v_call: TRBV19
cdr3_aa: ASRFADTQY

d_call: -
j_call: TRBJ1-5
v_call: TRBV24-1
cdr3_aa: ATSDLEGDQPQH

d_call: TRBD1
j_call: TRBJ2-7
v_call: TRBV5-4
cdr3_aa: ASSLDRGSYEQY

d_call: TRBD1
j_call: TRBJ2-5
v_call: TRBV5-6
cdr3_aa: ASSWGQIQETQY

d_call: -
j_call: TRBJ2-3
v_call: TRBV7-3
cdr3_aa: ASSPPGGGTDTQY

d_call: -
j_call: TRBJ1-1
v_call: TRBV11-2
cdr3_aa: ASSRGEGGTEAF

d_call: -
j_call: TRBJ1-1
v_call: TRBV6-6
cdr3_aa: ASSFALRTEAF

d_call: -
j_call: TRBJ1-6
v_call: TRBV5-1
cdr3_aa: ASSPGQLTPSSYNSPLH

d_call: TRBD2
j_call: TRBJ2-7
v_call: TRBV13
cdr3_aa: ASSSPPLAGGPYEQY

d_call: TRBD2
j_call: TRBJ2-2
v_call: TRBV30
cdr3_aa: AWKKREWNTGELF

d_call: TRBD2
j_call: TRBJ2-1
v_call: TRBV5-5
cdr3_aa: ASSTLAGSYNEQF

d_call: TRBD1
j_call: TRBJ1-6
v_call: TRBV5-1
cdr3_aa: ASSEGTVRSPLH

d_call: TRBD1
j_call: TRBJ1-2
v_call: TRBV7-9
cdr3_aa: AEKDRTNYGYT

d_call: -
j_call: TRBJ1-5
v_call: TRBV19
cdr3_aa: ASSISQLNQPQH

d_call: TRBD1
j_call: TRBJ2-3
v_call: TRBV5-6
cdr3_aa: ASSWGTGLGTDTQY

d_call: TRBD1
j_call: TRBJ1-1
v_call: TRBV30
cdr3_aa: AWEDRVDTEAF

d_call: -
j_call: TRBJ2-2
v_call: TRBV30
cdr3_aa: AWSGLANTGELF

d_call: -
j_call: TRBJ2-7
v_call: TRBV29-1
cdr3_aa: SAAGGGSYEQY

d_call: -
j_call: TRBJ2-3
v_call: TRBV11-2
cdr3_aa: ASSRGTDFWTDTQY

d_call: -
j_call: TRBJ1-2
v_call: TRBV5-8
cdr3_aa: ASSWYRVIGYGYT